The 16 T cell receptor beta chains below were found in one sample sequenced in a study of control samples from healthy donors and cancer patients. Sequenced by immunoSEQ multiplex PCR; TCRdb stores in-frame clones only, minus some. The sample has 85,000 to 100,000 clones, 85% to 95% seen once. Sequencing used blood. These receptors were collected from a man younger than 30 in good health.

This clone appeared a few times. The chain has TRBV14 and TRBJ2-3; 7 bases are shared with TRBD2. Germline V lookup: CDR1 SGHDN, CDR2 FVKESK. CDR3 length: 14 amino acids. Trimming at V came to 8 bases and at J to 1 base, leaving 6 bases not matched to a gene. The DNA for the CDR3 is TGTGCCAGCGGGGGGGAACAGCGCACAGATACGCAGTATTTT. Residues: CASGGEQRTDTQYF.

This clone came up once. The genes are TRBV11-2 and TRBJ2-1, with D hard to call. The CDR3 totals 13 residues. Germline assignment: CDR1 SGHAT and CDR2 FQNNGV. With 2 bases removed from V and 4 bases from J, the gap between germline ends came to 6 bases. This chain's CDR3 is CASSLSLYNEQFF. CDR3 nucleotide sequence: TGTGCCAGCAGCTTAAGTTTATACAATGAGCAGTTCTTC.

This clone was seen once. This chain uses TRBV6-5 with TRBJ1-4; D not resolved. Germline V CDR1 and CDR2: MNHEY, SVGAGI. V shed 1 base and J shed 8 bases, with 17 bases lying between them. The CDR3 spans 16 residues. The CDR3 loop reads CASSYLTPWEGEKLFF. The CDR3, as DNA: TGTGCCAGCAGTTACTTAACTCCTTGGGAGGGCGAAAAACTGTTTTTT.

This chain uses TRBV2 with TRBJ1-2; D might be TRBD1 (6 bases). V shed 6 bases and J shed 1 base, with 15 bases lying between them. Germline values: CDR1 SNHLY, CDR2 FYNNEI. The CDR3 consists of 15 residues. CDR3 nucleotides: TGTGCCAGCAGGCCCGGGACACCCGTTAACTATGGCTACACCTTC. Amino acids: CASRPGTPVNYGYTF.

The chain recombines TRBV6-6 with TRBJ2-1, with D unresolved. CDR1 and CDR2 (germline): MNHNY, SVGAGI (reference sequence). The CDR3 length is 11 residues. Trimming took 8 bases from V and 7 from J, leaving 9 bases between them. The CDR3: CASLSGNEQFF. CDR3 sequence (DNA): TGTGCCAGCCTTAGTGGTAATGAGCAGTTCTTC.

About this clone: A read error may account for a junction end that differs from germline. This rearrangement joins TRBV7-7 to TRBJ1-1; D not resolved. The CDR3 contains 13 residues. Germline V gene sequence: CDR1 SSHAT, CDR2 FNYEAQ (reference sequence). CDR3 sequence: CASSLSVNTEAFF. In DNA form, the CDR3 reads TGTGCTAGCAGCTTATCGGTGAACACTGAAGCTTTCTTT.

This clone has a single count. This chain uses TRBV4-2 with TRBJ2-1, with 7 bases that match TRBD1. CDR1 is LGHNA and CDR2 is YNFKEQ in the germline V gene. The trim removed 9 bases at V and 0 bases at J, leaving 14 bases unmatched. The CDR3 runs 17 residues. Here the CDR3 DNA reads TGTGCCAGGATGTTAGTCGGACAGGAGAGCTCCTACAATGAGCAGTTCTTC. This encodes CARMLVGQESSYNEQFF.

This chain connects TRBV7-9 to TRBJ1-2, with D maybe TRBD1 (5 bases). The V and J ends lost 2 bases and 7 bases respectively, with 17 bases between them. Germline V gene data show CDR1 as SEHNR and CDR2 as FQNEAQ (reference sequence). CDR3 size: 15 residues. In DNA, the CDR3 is TGTGCCAGCAGCTTAAAGGGGCGGCCCCGAGCTGGCTACACCTTC. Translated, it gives CASSLKGRPRAGYTF.

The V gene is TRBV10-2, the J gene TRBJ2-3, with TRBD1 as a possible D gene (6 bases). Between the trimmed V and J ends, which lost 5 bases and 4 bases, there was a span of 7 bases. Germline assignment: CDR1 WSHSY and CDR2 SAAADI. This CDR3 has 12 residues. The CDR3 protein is CASSRTADTQYF. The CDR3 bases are TGCGCCAGCAGTAGGACAGCAGATACGCAGTATTTT.

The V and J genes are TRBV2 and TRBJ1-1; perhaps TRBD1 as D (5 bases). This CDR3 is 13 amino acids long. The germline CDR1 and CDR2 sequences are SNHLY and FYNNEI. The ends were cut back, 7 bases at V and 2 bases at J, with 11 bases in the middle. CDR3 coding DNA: TGTGCCAGCAATTCACAGGCAAACACTGAAGCTTTCTTT. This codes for CASNSQANTEAFF. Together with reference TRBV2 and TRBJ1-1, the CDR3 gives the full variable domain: EPEVTQTPSHQVTQMGQEVILRCVPISNHLYFYWYRQILGQKVEFLVSFYNNEISEKSEIFDDQFSVERPDGSNFTLKIRSTKLEDSAMYFCASNSQANTEAFFGQGTRLTVV.

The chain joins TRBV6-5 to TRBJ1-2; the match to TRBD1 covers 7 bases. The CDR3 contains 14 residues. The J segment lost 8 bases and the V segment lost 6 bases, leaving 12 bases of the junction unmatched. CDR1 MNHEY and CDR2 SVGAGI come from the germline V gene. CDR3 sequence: CASSLPGGTKGYTF. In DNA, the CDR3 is TGTGCCAGCAGCCTTCCAGGGGGGACCAAAGGCTACACCTTC.

The CDR3 sequence: CAWSGGLNQPQHF. DNA of the CDR3: TGTGCCTGGAGTGGGGGGCTCAATCAGCCCCAGCATTTT. The gene calls are TRBV30 and TRBJ1-5; weak D call: TRBD1 (6 bases). The CDR3 runs to 13 residues. CDR1 is GTSNPN and CDR2 is SVGIG in the germline V gene (reference sequence). Trimming cost V 1 base and J 3 bases, with 7 bases left between them.

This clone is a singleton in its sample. CDR3 sequence: CASSKGVGETPKCYEQYF. The CDR3 DNA reads TGTGCCAGCAGCAAAGGGGTAGGGGAAACGCCCAAATGCTACGAGCAGTACTTC. The chain is built from TRBV21-1 and TRBJ2-7; the D call TRBD1 from the table was never checked on the DNA. TRBV21-1 is labeled a pseudogene. CDR3 length equals 18 residues.

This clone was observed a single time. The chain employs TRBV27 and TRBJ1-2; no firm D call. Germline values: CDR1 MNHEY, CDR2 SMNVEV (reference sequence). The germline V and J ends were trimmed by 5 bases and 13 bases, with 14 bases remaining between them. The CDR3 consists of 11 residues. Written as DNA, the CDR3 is TGTGCCAGCAGTAACGGCGTTGGGCTCACCTTC. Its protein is CASSNGVGLTF.

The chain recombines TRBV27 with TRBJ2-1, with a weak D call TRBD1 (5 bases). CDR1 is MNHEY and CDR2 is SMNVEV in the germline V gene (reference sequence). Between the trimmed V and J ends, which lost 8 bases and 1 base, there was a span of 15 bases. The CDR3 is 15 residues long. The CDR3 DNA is TGTGCCAGCGGATCCACAGGTGCATCCTACAATGAGCAGTTCTTC. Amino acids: CASGSTGASYNEQFF.

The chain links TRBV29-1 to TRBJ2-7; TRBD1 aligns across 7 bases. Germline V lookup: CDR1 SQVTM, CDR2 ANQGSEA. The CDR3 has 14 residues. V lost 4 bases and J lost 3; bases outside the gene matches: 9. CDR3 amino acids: CSVGKGASNYEQYF. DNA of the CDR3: TGCAGCGTTGGTAAGGGGGCATCTAACTACGAGCAGTACTTC.